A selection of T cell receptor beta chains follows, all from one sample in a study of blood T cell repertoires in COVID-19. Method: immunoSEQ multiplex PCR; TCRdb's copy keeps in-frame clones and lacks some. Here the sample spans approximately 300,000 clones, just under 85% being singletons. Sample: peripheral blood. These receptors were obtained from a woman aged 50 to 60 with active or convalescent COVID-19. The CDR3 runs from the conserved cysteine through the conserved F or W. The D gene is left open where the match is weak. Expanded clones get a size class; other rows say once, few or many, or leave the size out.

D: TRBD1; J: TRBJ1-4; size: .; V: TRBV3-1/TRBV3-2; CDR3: CASSPQGGNEKLFF; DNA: TGTGCCAGCAGCCCTCAGGGGGGTAATGAAAAACTGTTTTTT
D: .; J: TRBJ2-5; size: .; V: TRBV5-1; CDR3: CASSPTRETQYF; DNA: TGCGCCAGCAGCCCGACACGGGAGACCCAGTACTTC
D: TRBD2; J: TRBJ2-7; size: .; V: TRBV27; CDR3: CASSPRTSLTLHEQYF; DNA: TGTGCCAGCAGTCCCCGGACTAGTTTGACCCTTCACGAGCAGTACTTC
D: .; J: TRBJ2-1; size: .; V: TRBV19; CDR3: CASSRNPGLSLYNEQFF; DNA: TGTGCCAGTAGTCGGAATCCGGGACTTTCGCTTTACAATGAGCAGTTCTTC
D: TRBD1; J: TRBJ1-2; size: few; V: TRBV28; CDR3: CASSETGRNGYTF; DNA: TGTGCCAGCAGTGAGACAGGGCGAAATGGCTACACCTTC
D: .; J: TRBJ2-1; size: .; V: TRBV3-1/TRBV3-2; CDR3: CASSHELRYNEQFF; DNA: TGTGCCAGCAGCCATGAGTTGCGGTACAATGAGCAGTTCTTC
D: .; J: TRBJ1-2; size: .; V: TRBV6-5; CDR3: CASRGRRGDGYTF; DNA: TGTGCCAGCAGGGGCCGCCGGGGGGATGGCTACACCTTC
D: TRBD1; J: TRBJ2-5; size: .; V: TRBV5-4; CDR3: CASSLGTGGKVWAQYF; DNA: TGTGCCAGCAGCTTGGGGACAGGGGGCAAGGTTTGGGCCCAGTACTTC
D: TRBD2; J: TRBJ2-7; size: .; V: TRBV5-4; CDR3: CASSDGTSGFYEQYF; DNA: TGTGCCAGCAGTGACGGGACTAGCGGATTCTACGAGCAGTACTTC
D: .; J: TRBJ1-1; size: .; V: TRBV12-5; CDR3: CASAEGVAEAFF; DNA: TGTGCTAGTGCCGAGGGGGTCGCTGAAGCTTTCTTT
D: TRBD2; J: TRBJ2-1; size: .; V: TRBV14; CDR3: CASSQDLAGGYEQFF; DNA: TGTGCCAGCAGCCAAGACCTAGCGGGAGGGTACGAGCAGTTCTTC
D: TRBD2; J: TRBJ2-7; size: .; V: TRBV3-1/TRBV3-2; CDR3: CASSRQTSGISSYEQYF; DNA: TGTGCCAGCAGCAGACAGACTAGCGGGATTAGCTCCTACGAGCAGTACTTC
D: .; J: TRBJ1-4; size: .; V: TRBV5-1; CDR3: CASSLVPTPTNEKLFF; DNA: TGCGCCAGCAGCTTGGTGCCTACCCCAACTAATGAAAAACTGTTTTTT
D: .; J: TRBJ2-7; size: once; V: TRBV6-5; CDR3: CASGQITYEQYF; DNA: TGTGCCAGCGGACAGATCACCTACGAGCAGTACTTC
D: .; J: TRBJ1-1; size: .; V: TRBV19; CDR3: CASHSPVGITEAFF; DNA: TGTGCCAGCCACTCCCCGGTCGGGATCACTGAAGCTTTCTTT
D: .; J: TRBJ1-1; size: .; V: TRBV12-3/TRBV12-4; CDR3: CASSLRFRSEAFF; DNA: TGTGCCAGCAGTTTGAGGTTTCGGTCTGAAGCTTTCTTT
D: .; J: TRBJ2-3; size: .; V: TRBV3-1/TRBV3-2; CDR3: CASSRRTPSTDTQYF; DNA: TGTGCCAGCAGTCGCCGGACACCTAGCACAGATACGCAGTATTTT
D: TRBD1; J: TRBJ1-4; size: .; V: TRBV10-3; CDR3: CAISAGTGATNEKLFF; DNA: TGTGCCATCAGTGCCGGGACAGGGGCAACTAATGAAAAACTGTTTTTT
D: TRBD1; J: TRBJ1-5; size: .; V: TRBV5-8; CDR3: CASSLPPEWLRGTGDRTQHF; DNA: TGTGCCAGCAGCCTACCCCCTGAGTGGTTGCGGGGGACAGGCGATCGGACCCAGCATTTT
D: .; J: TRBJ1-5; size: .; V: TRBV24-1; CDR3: CATSETVGAGVNQPQHF; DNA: TGTGCCACCAGTGAGACGGTAGGGGCAGGGGTGAATCAGCCCCAGCATTTT
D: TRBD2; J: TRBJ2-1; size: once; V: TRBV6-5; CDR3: CASSLSGGYNEQFF; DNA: TGTGCCAGCAGTTTGAGCGGGGGCTACAATGAGCAGTTCTTC
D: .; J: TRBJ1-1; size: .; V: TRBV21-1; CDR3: CASSKVACAAFF; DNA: TGTGCCAGCAGCAAAGTAGCCTGTGCAGCTTTCTTT
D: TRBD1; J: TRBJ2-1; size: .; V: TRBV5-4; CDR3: CASSFSGQGGFF; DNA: TGTGCCAGCAGCTTTTCAGGACAGGGGGGGTTCTTC
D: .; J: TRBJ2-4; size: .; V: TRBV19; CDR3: CASSPRPTATKNIQYF; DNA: TGTGCCAGTAGCCCCAGACCGACAGCGACCAAAAACATTCAGTACTTC
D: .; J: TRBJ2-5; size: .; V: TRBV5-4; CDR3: CASSPFWGQTGETQYF; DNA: TGTGCCAGCAGCCCCTTCTGGGGACAAACGGGAGAGACCCAGTACTTC
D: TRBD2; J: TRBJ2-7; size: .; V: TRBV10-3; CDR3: CAISETTSGRADEQYF; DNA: TGTGCCATCAGTGAGACTACTAGCGGGAGGGCTGACGAGCAGTACTTC
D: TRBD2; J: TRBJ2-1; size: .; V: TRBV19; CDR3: CASSIEGLAGYLSSYNEQFF; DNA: TGTGCCAGTAGTATAGAGGGACTAGCGGGATACCTGAGCTCCTACAATGAGCAGTTCTTC
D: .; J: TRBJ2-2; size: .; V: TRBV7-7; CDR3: CASSPQTGGIGTGELFF; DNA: TGTGCTAGCAGCCCCCAGACGGGCGGGATAGGTACCGGGGAGCTGTTTTTT
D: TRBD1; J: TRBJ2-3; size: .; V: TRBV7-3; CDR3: CASSLDRGRADTQYF; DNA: TGTGCCAGCAGCTTGGACAGGGGGCGTGCAGATACGCAGTATTTT
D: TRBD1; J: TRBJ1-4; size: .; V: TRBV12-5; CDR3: CASGIAGTGGASSNEKLFF; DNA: TGTGCTAGTGGCATTGCGGGGACAGGGGGCGCGAGCTCTAATGAAAAACTGTTTTTT
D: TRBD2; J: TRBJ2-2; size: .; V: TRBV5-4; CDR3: CASSFRLAGINTGELFF; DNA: TGTGCCAGCAGCTTTCGGCTAGCGGGAATAAACACCGGGGAGCTGTTTTTT
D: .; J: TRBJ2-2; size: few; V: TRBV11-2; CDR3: CASSLVWQPRTGELFF; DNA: TGTGCCAGCAGCTTAGTGTGGCAGCCCAGGACCGGGGAGCTGTTTTTT
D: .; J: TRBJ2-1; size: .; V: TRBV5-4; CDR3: CASSFFGNYNEQFF; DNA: TGTGCCAGCAGCTTCTTCGGGAACTACAATGAGCAGTTCTTC
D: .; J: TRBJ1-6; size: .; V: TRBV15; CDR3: CATSLDTTDSYNSPLHF; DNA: TGTGCCACCAGCTTGGACACGACGGACTCCTATAATTCACCCCTCCACTTT
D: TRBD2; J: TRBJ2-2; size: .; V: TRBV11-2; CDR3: CATPGGAYTGELFF; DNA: TGTGCCACCCCGGGGGGGGCCTACACCGGGGAGCTGTTTTTT
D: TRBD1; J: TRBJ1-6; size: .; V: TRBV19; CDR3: CATARQGNNSPLHF; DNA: TGTGCCACTGCCCGACAGGGTAATAATTCACCCCTCCACTTT
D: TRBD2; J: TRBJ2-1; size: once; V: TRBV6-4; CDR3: CASSEGLAGGNEQFF; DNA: TGTGCCAGCAGTGAAGGGCTAGCGGGGGGCAATGAGCAGTTCTTC
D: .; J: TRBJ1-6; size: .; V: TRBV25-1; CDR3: CASNGLGGSLHF; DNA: TGTGCCAGCAATGGCCTAGGTGGCTCCCTCCACTTT
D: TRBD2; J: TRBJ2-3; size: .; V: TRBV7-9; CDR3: CASRRSGRGTDTQYF; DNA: TGTGCCAGCAGGAGGAGCGGGAGGGGGACAGATACGCAGTATTTT
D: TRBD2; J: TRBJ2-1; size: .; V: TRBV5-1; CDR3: CASSLGLAGGPGTYNEQFF; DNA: TGCGCCAGCAGCTTGGGACTAGCGGGAGGGCCGGGGACCTACAATGAGCAGTTCTTC
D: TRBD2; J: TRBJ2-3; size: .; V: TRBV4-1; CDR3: CASSQGLARDTQYF; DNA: TGCGCCAGCAGCCAAGGACTAGCGAGAGATACGCAGTATTTT
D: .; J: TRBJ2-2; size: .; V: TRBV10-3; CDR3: CAISPGETGELFF; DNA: TGTGCCATCAGTCCGGGGGAAACCGGGGAGCTGTTTTTT
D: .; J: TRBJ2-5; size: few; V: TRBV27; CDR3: CASSSTGRTPRTQYF; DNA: TGTGCCAGCAGTTCGACAGGGAGGACCCCTCGGACCCAGTACTTC